This T cell receptor beta chain was captured by sequencing in a study of blood T cell repertoires in COVID-19. Allocation to cohorts depended on clinical history reported by the participants. Sequenced by immunoSEQ multiplex PCR; TCRdb stores in-frame clones only, minus some. Of hundreds of thousands of clones detected, approximately 92% appear once; the ten largest clones hold roughly 0.99%. This clonotype was sampled from a man aged 18 to 30 who had recovered from COVID-19. The sample was PBMCs or T cells enriched from blood (not recorded which).

Here the CDR3 DNA reads TGTGCCAGTAGTACGCCTGGGACTAGCGGGAGCAATGAGCAGTTCTTC. It codes for CASSTPGTSGSNEQFF. The gene calls are TRBV19 and TRBJ2-1; 14 bases fit TRBD2. This CDR3 contains 16 residues. The germline gives CDR1 LNHDA, CDR2 SQIVND (reference sequence). V shed 4 bases and J 6 bases; nucleotides not matched to a gene: 5.